The 9 T cell receptor beta chains listed next were all sequenced from one sample in a study of T cells expressing NK-cell markers. From its re-call of the 5' RACE reads, TCRdb lists each CDR3 protein once, without DNA. Its listing shows approximately 440,000 distinct CDR3 sequences. Source material: blood T cells: a sorted CD56 or NKG2C T cell subset, CD4+ or CD8+ T cells, or bulk PBMC T cells (not recorded which). These receptors were obtained from a woman between 50 and 59 years old in good health.

This chain joins TRBV20-1 and TRBJ2-3; as DNA is missing, the TRBD1 call by TCRdb cannot be tested. This CDR3 spans 20 amino acids. Germline V gives CDR1 DFQATT, CDR2 SNEGSKA (reference sequence). The CDR3 spells CSARDRDRGFEKKGPDTQYF.

This chain connects TRBV7-8 to TRBJ2-1; without DNA, the TCRdb call of TRBD2 cannot be checked. CDR1 and CDR2 (germline): SGHVS, FQNEAQ. The CDR3 consists of 15 residues. The CDR3 here is CASSFLAGRGNEQFF.

The chain carries TRBV18 and TRBJ2-7; the TCRdb call, TRBD1, lacks DNA for checking. The germline V gene has CDR1 KGHSH and CDR2 LQKENI. The CDR3 totals 16 residues. The CDR3 region is CASSPTPGQGGYEQYF.

The chain has TRBV9 and TRBJ2-5; TCRdb reports TRBD2, a call that lacks DNA to check it against. Looked up from germline, CDR1 is SGDLS and CDR2 is YYNGEE. The CDR3 runs 14 residues. CDR3 sequence reads: CASSVGGGRETQYF.

This chain links TRBV6-1 with TRBJ2-2; TCRdb proposes TRBD2, but this gene call is untestable without DNA. Germline V lookup: CDR1 MNHNS, CDR2 SASEGT. The CDR3 runs to 14 residues. The CDR3: CASRRDGNTGELFF.

The rearrangement links TRBV4-2 to TRBJ2-1; TCRdb names TRBD2, which stays unverified in the absence of DNA. Germline lookup yields CDR1 LGHNA and CDR2 YNFKEQ. The CDR3 covers 18 residues. The CDR3 is CASSQSKGAGALYNEQFF.

The chain employs TRBV2 and TRBJ2-6; the D gene TCRdb calls, TRBD2, cannot be checked with no DNA. The CDR3 extends over 18 amino acids. Looked up from germline, CDR1 is SNHLY and CDR2 is FYNNEI. The chain's CDR3 is CASSELPSGSSGANVLTF.

This chain links TRBV4-2 with TRBJ2-1; TCRdb's D call of TRBD2 is untestable without DNA. Germline values: CDR1 LGHNA, CDR2 YNFKEQ. The CDR3 sequence is 15 residues long. The CDR3 is CASSQEGTRGKEQFF.

The chain recombines TRBV15 with TRBJ1-5. The CDR3 runs 15 residues. The germline V gene encodes CDR1 LNHNV and CDR2 YYDKDF (reference sequence). The CDR3: CATSRDVISNQPQHF.